The rows below give T cell receptor beta chains drawn from one sample of a study of vaccination and CD4 T cells after COVID-19. No cognate antigen is known for these TCRs. One entry per CDR3 protein, called by TCRdb with MiXCR from the PCR reads. Of 25,000 or so distinct CDR3 sequences listed, around 33% are singletons. Specimen: CD4+ T cells from blood, cultured in vitro, collected about 7 months after SARS-CoV-2 vaccination. These receptors all stem from a human donor who had recovered from COVID-19. Both conserved end residues are part of each CDR3. D genes are given only for firm matches. Rows may omit the clone size; those that give it use once, few, many or a size class.

v_call	j_call	clone_size	cdr3_length	d_call	cdr3_aa	cdr3_nt
TRBV15	TRBJ2-7	few	16	TRBD1	CATSRGGGQGAYEQYF	TGTGCCACCAGCAGAGGGGGGGGACAGGGGGCATACGAGCAGTACTTC
TRBV28	TRBJ2-7	.	15	TRBD2	CASRKSGSVAYEQYF	TGTGCCAGCAGGAAAAGCGGGAGCGTCGCCTACGAGCAGTACTTC
TRBV19	TRBJ2-3	.	13	.	CASRLVGIDTQYF	TGTGCCAGTAGGTTAGTAGGGATAGATACGCAGTATTTT
TRBV15	TRBJ2-7	few	17	.	CATSRDLWRERFYEQYF	TGTGCCACCAGCAGAGATCTTTGGAGGGAGAGATTTTACGAGCAGTACTTC
TRBV6-1	TRBJ1-2	few	14	.	CASSEGAPAGGYTF	TGTGCCAGCAGTGAAGGGGCCCCGGCTGGGGGCTACACCTTC
TRBV19	TRBJ1-2	.	12	.	CASSTSSYGYTF	TGTGCCAGTAGTACCTCAAGCTATGGCTACACCTTC
TRBV20-1	TRBJ1-2	.	14	.	CSAREGRKNYGYTF	TGCAGTGCTAGAGAAGGCAGAAAGAACTATGGCTACACCTTC
TRBV5-1	TRBJ2-5	few	13	TRBD2	CASRTSGQETQYF	TGCGCCAGCCGGACTAGCGGACAAGAGACCCAGTACTTC
TRBV7-8	TRBJ1-2	once	15	.	CASSFSADTNYGYTF	TGTGCCAGCAGCTTCTCGGCGGACACCAACTATGGCTACACCTTC
TRBV19	TRBJ2-2	.	12	.	CASSPEAGELFF	TGTGCCAGTAGTCCTGAAGCCGGGGAGCTGTTTTTT
TRBV19	TRBJ1-2	.	15	.	CASSEYGGVTYGYTF	TGTGCCAGTAGCGAATACGGGGGCGTAACCTATGGCTACACCTTC
TRBV7-8	TRBJ1-1	few	11	.	CASSLVGEAFF	TGTGCCAGCAGCTTAGTCGGTGAAGCTTTCTTT
TRBV20-1	TRBJ1-6	few	13	.	CSAIFRDNSPLHF	TGCAGTGCTATTTTCAGGGATAATTCACCCCTCCACTTT
TRBV15	TRBJ2-4	.	13	.	CATSRGQPGIQYF	TGTGCCACCAGCAGAGGACAGCCAGGGATTCAGTACTTC
TRBV18	TRBJ1-2	.	15	TRBD1	CASSPRQGENYGYTF	TGTGCCAGCTCACCCCGACAGGGGGAAAACTATGGCTACACCTTC
TRBV19	TRBJ2-7	few	13	.	CASSISRRGEQYF	TGTGCCAGTAGTATCAGTCGGCGAGGCGAGCAGTACTTC
TRBV20-1	TRBJ2-7	.	14	TRBD2	CSAPTVGGAYEQYF	TGCAGTGCTCCCACGGTGGGGGGGGCCTACGAGCAGTACTTC
TRBV27	TRBJ1-5	.	16	.	CASALARQGDYQPQHF	TGTGCCAGCGCCTTGGCCCGGCAGGGTGACTATCAGCCCCAGCATTTT
TRBV15	TRBJ2-7	few	18	.	CATSRTPGQPNFSYEQYF	TGTGCCACCAGCAGAACCCCCGGACAGCCCAATTTCTCCTACGAGCAGTACTTC
TRBV6-5	TRBJ2-7	.	13	.	CASTYAVWGEQYF	TGTGCCAGCACTTACGCCGTGTGGGGCGAGCAGTACTTC
TRBV20-1	TRBJ1-5	few	13	.	CSASPTGNQPQHF	TGCAGTGCTAGTCCAACGGGCAATCAGCCCCAGCATTTT
TRBV5-1	TRBJ1-2	.	14	TRBD1	CASSGGTVKYGYTF	TGCGCCAGCAGCGGCGGGACAGTGAAATATGGCTACACCTTC
TRBV19	TRBJ1-2	.	15	TRBD1	CASSTRTGYVEGYTF	TGTGCCAGTAGTACCCGGACAGGGTATGTGGAAGGCTACACCTTC
TRBV6-2/TRBV6-3	TRBJ2-7	few	14	.	CASSYGTDSYEQYF	TGTGCCAGCAGTTACGGGACTGACTCCTACGAGCAGTACTTC
TRBV6-5	TRBJ2-1	.	13	TRBD2	CASSSFSGNEQFF	TGTGCCAGCAGTTCTTTTAGCGGGAATGAGCAGTTCTTC
TRBV6-1	TRBJ1-2	.	12	TRBD1	CASSETGEGYTF	TGTGCCAGCAGTGAGACAGGGGAAGGCTACACCTTC
TRBV6-1	TRBJ1-5	few	16	.	CASSGIGGWSNQPQHF	TGTGCCAGCAGTGGCATCGGGGGTTGGAGCAATCAGCCCCAGCATTTT
TRBV5-4	TRBJ1-2	.	13	.	CASSKGERYGYTF	TGTGCCAGCAGCAAAGGGGAGCGGTATGGCTACACCTTC
TRBV7-2	TRBJ2-7	few	13	.	CASSTGTTGEQYF	TGTGCCAGCAGCACCGGGACCACGGGGGAGCAGTACTTC
TRBV20-1	TRBJ2-2	.	14	.	CSAAGAGLTGELFF	TGCAGTGCCGCGGGGGCAGGGTTGACCGGGGAGCTGTTTTTT